Presented here are 22 T cell receptor beta chains from one specimen sequenced in a study of shared clonotypes between healthy human individuals. TCRdb keeps only in-frame clones here, not all; method: immunoSEQ multiplex PCR. The sample lists fewer than 550,000 clones; 75% to 80% were seen once. Material: PBMCs. All receptors derive from a woman aged 40 to 49 in good health. Some clones in this sample may be carry-over from other donors' samples.

V gene TRBV28 combines with J gene TRBJ1-2, with D perhaps matching TRBD1 (5 bases). The CDR3 length is 14 residues. Trimming removed 6 bases at V and 4 bases at J, with 15 bases between. Germline CDR1 MDHEN, CDR2 SYDVKM. The CDR3 loop is CASSTPARAYGYTF. DNA of the CDR3: TGTGCCAGCAGCACCCCCGCCAGGGCCTATGGCTACACCTTC.

This chain uses TRBV27 with TRBJ2-1; 9 bases align to TRBD2. There are 15 residues in the CDR3. Trimming took 2 bases from V and 5 from J; bases not matched to a gene: 4. CDR1 and CDR2 (germline): MNHEY, SMNVEV (reference sequence). Here the CDR3 DNA reads TGTGCCAGCAGTTTAGGGCTAGCGGGAAACAATGAGCAGTTCTTC. Residues: CASSLGLAGNNEQFF.

This clone was counted between two and nine times. The chain is built from TRBV7-2 and TRBJ1-4; D might be TRBD1 (5 bases). V gave up 1 base and J gave up 10 bases, with 16 bases separating them. This CDR3 spans 15 amino acids. The germline V gene encodes CDR1 SGHTA and CDR2 FQGNSA. The CDR3 region is CASSLEVGAAGKLFF. Written as DNA, the CDR3 is TGTGCCAGCAGCTTAGAAGTCGGGGCTGCGGGAAAACTGTTTTTT.

This clone was found a few times. The rearrangement joins TRBV5-1 to TRBJ1-2, with 12 bases fitting TRBD1. The CDR3 extends over 15 amino acids. The germline V gene has CDR1 SGHRS and CDR2 YFSETQ. V lost 0 bases and J lost 4; bases outside the gene matches: 1. The CDR3 spells CASSLAGQGAYGYTF. CDR3 nucleotide sequence: TGCGCCAGCAGCTTGGCGGGACAGGGGGCCTATGGCTACACCTTC. Together with reference TRBV5-1 and TRBJ1-2, the CDR3 gives the full variable domain: KAGVTQTPRYLIKTRGQQVTLSCSPISGHRSVSWYQQTPGQGLQFLFEYFSETQRNKGNFPGRFSGRQFSNSRSEMNVSTLELGDSALYLCASSLAGQGAYGYTFGSGTRLTVV.

The chain employs TRBV7-9 and TRBJ2-4; no reliable D call. Germline values: CDR1 SEHNR, CDR2 FQNEAQ (reference sequence). This CDR3 is 16 amino acids long. Trimming shortened V by 3 bases and J by 4 bases, and 16 bases separated the two germline ends. CDR3 amino acids: CASSFNQGLGKNIQYF. Here the CDR3 DNA reads TGTGCCAGCAGCTTTAATCAAGGATTGGGTAAAAACATTCAGTACTTC.

The table lists this clone with a count of one. The V gene is TRBV28, the J gene TRBJ1-2, with D possibly matching TRBD1 (5 bases). This CDR3 has 13 residues. Trimming shortened V by 4 bases and J by 8 bases, and 14 bases separated the two germline ends. Germline V gene data show CDR1 as MDHEN and CDR2 as SYDVKM. CDR3 in amino acids: CASSSGRVRGYTF. DNA for the CDR3: TGTGCCAGCAGTTCCGGCAGGGTGAGGGGCTACACCTTC.

Points on this clone: Compared with germline, one end of the junction differs, possibly owing to a read error. This rearrangement joins TRBV28 to TRBJ2-5; 8 nucleotides line up with TRBD1. The CDR3 has 15 residues. In germline, CDR1 is MDHEN, CDR2 SYDVKM. The CDR3: CASSPLRGRREAQYF. CDR3 nucleotide sequence: TGTGCCAGCAGTCCTCTCAGGGGGCGCCGAGAGGCCCAGTACTTC.

A word on this clone: Other DNA sequences in the sample encode the same CDR3. CDR3 bases: TGTGCCAGCTCACAACTAGCGGGGGGGAATGAGCAGTTCTTC. The encoded protein is CASSQLAGGNEQFF. V is TRBV18 and J is TRBJ2-1; 13 bases agree with TRBD2. J was trimmed by 7 bases and V by 4 bases; bases with no gene match: 1. Germline CDR1 is KGHSH and CDR2 is LQKENI. The CDR3 spans 14 residues.

The rearrangement uses TRBV5-1 and TRBJ2-3, with TRBD2 matching 7 bases. The CDR3 length is 14 residues. Germline-derived CDR1 and CDR2 are SGHRS and YFSETQ. V was pared by 3 bases and J by 2 bases, with 3 bases of the junction left unmatched. The CDR3 DNA is TGCGCCAGCAGCTCCGGACTAGTCACAGATACGCAGTATTTT. This codes for CASSSGLVTDTQYF.

The rearrangement links TRBV2 to TRBJ2-7, with no clear D. V lost 2 bases and J 6 bases, leaving 11 bases between the germline ends. In germline, CDR1 is SNHLY, CDR2 FYNNEI. CDR3 length equals 13 residues. The CDR3 sequence is CASSEKLGFEQYF. The CDR3 nucleotides read TGTGCCAGCAGTGAAAAGCTGGGGTTCGAGCAGTACTTC.

This clone was seen at least ten times. The chain employs TRBV10-3 and TRBJ2-7; 9 nucleotides line up with TRBD1. This CDR3 contains 12 residues. J gave up 5 bases and V 9 bases, and 5 bases lay outside the gene matches. Germline values: CDR1 ENHRY, CDR2 SYGVKD. In DNA, the CDR3 is TGTGCCATACGACAGGGGGAGGACGAGCAGTACTTC. Translating it yields CAIRQGEDEQYF.

The genes are TRBV5-1 and TRBJ2-1; TRBD2 is a possible D gene (6 bases). Trimming left V 1 base short and J 5 bases short, with 10 bases between. This CDR3 region has 14 residues. CDR1 SGHRS and CDR2 YFSETQ come from the germline V gene. CDR3 sequence (DNA): TGCGCCAGCAGCTTGCCGGACTATAACAATGAGCAGTTCTTC. Encoded protein: CASSLPDYNNEQFF.

This CDR3 reads CATSRRDSNSGGNIQYF. For the CDR3, the DNA is TGTGCCACCAGCAGACGGGACAGCAACTCAGGGGGGAACATTCAGTACTTC. The V call is TRBV15, the J call TRBJ2-4, with D tentatively TRBD1 (7 bases). The CDR3 length is 17 residues. Germline CDR1 and CDR2: LNHNV and YYDKDF (reference sequence). V lost 2 bases, J lost 7 bases, and 21 bases lay in between.

Regarding this clone: This is likely an artifact of a read error, given a far larger clone one base away. This sequence joins TRBV5-1 and TRBJ2-7; no clear D. Germline values: CDR1 SGHRS, CDR2 YFSETQ. The CDR3 sequence is 13 residues long. V was cut by 4 bases and J by 5 bases, with 13 bases left in between. The CDR3 protein is CASSLSSIHEQYF. Written as DNA, the CDR3 is TGCGCCAGCAGCCTCTCCTCCATCCACGAGCAGTACTTC.

This chain connects TRBV27 to TRBJ1-1, with TRBD1 identical over 7 bases. The germline V gene has CDR1 MNHEY and CDR2 SMNVEV (reference sequence). The CDR3 extends over 14 amino acids. V shed 8 bases and J 4 bases; nucleotides not matched to a gene: 10. The CDR3 region is CASGFSGQLTEAFF. CDR3 coding DNA: TGTGCCAGCGGATTTTCGGGACAGCTCACTGAAGCTTTCTTT.

The rearrangement uses TRBV25-1 and TRBJ1-1, with D possibly TRBD1 on 5 matching bases. Trimming pared 7 bases from V and 1 base from J, leaving 10 bases between. Germline V gene lookup returns CDR1 MGHDK and CDR2 SYGVNS. There are 13 residues in the CDR3. The CDR3 region is CASIGTGNTEAFF. DNA for the CDR3: TGTGCCAGCATCGGAACAGGGAACACTGAAGCTTTCTTT.

The CDR3 DNA reads TGTGCCAGCCAGGGAGCTAACTATGGCTACACCTTC. Residues: CASQGANYGYTF. This chain uses TRBV2 with TRBJ1-2; a possible D gene is TRBD1 (5 bases). CDR1 is SNHLY and CDR2 is FYNNEI in the germline V gene. Trimming took 8 bases from V and 0 from J, leaving 7 bases between them. CDR3 length equals 12 residues.

The genes are TRBV5-6 and TRBJ2-3; D uncertain. This CDR3 has 12 amino acids. Germline values: CDR1 SGHDT, CDR2 YYEEEE. V was trimmed by 0 bases and J by 3 bases, leaving 2 bases between them. As DNA, the CDR3 is TGTGCCAGCAGCTTGGTTACAGATACGCAGTATTTT. It yields the protein CASSLVTDTQYF.

This clone was seen just once. The rearrangement joins TRBV6-1 to TRBJ2-1; TRBD2 agrees at 11 bases. The trim removed 6 bases at V and 5 bases at J, leaving 6 bases unmatched. The germline V gene has CDR1 MNHNS and CDR2 SASEGT. The CDR3 length is 15 residues. The CDR3: CASRPQLAGDNEQFF. DNA for the CDR3: TGTGCCAGCAGGCCCCAACTAGCGGGGGACAATGAGCAGTTCTTC.

The V gene is TRBV6-5, the J gene TRBJ1-1; 9 nucleotides line up with TRBD1. The germline V gene encodes CDR1 MNHEY and CDR2 SVGAGI. The CDR3 runs to 15 residues. Trimming cost V 5 bases and J 0 bases; bases outside gene matches: 4. The CDR3 DNA sequence: TGTGCCAGCAGTGGACAGGGGTCAATGAACACTGAAGCTTTCTTT. Translation gives CASSGQGSMNTEAFF.

The chain recombines TRBV30 with TRBJ1-2; D is unclear. V was cut by 0 bases and J by 5 bases, with 10 bases left in between. Germline lookup yields CDR1 GTSNPN and CDR2 SVGIG (reference sequence). This CDR3 contains 13 residues. The CDR3, as DNA: TGTGCCTGGAGTGTAATTGCTGGTTATGGCTACACCTTC. Protein product: CAWSVIAGYGYTF.

The table lists this clone with a few counts. The chain is built from TRBV5-1 and TRBJ2-7, with 7 bases matching TRBD1. The CDR3 sequence is 14 residues long. J lost 2 bases, V lost 2 bases, and 4 bases had no gene match. Looked up from germline, CDR1 is SGHRS and CDR2 is YFSETQ. The CDR3 DNA reads TGCGCCAGCAGCTTTAGGACAGGTCCCTACGAGCAGTACTTC. It yields the protein CASSFRTGPYEQYF.